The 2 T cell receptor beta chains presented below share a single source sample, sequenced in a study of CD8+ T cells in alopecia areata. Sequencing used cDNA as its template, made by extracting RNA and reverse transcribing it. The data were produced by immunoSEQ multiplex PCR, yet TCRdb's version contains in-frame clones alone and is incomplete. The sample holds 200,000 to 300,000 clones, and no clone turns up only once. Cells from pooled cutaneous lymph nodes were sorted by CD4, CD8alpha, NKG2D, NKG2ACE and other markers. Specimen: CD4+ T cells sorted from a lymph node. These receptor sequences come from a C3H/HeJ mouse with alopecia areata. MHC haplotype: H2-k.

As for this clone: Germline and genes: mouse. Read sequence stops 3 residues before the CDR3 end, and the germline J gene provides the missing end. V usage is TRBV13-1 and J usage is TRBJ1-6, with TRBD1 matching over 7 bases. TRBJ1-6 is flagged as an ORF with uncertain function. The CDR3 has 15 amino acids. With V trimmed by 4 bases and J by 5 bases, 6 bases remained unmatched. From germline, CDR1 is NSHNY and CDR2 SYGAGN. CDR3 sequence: CASSLGTDHNSPLYF. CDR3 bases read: TGTGCCAGCAGTCTAGGGACAGACCATAATTCGCCC.

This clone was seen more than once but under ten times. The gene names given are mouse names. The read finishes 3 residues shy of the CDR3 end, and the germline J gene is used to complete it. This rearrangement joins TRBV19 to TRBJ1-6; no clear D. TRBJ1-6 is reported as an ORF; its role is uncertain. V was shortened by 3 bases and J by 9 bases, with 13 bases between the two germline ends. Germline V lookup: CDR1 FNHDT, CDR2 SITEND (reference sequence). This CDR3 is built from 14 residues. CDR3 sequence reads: CASSRRIRVSPLYF. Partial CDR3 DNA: TGTGCCAGCAGTAGGCGGATTAGGGTTTCGCCC.